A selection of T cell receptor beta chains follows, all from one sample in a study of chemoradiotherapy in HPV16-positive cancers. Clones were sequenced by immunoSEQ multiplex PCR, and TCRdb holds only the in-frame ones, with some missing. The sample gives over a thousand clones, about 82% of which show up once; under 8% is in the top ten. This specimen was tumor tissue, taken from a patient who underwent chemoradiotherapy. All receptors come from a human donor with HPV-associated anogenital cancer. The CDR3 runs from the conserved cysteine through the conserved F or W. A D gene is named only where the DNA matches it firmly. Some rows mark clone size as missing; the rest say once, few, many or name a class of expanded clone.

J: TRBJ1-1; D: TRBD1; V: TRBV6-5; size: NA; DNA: TGTGCCAGCAGCCCCCGGGACAGGAACACTGAAGCTTTCTTT; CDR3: CASSPRDRNTEAFF
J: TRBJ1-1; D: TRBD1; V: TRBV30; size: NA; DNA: TGTGCCTGGAGTCTTGTGAGGGGGCAAACTGAAGCTTTCTTT; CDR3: CAWSLVRGQTEAFF
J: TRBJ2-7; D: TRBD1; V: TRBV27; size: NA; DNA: TGTGCCAGCAGTACCCGGACAGGGGGTAAAGACGAGCAGTACTTC; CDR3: CASSTRTGGKDEQYF
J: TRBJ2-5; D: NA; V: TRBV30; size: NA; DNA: TGTGCCTGGACGGACGTCGCCCAAGAGACCCAGTACTTC; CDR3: CAWTDVAQETQYF
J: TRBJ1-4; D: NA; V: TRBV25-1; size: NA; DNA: TGTGCCAGCAGTGAATCAGGTAGTGGAGAAAAACTGTTTTTT; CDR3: CASSESGSGEKLFF
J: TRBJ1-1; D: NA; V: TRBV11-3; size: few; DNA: TGTGCCAGCAGCTTTCCAAACTACCATGACAGAAACACCGAAGCTTTCTTT; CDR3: CASSFPNYHDRNTEAFF
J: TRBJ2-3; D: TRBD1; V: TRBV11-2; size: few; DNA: TGTGCCAGCAGCGACCGGACAGGCTACACAGATACGCAGTATTTT; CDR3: CASSDRTGYTDTQYF
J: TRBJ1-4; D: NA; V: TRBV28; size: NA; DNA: TGTGCCAGCAGTTCGCCGCCAACTAATGAAAAACTGTTTTTT; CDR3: CASSSPPTNEKLFF
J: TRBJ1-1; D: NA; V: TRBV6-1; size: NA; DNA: TGTGCCAGCGGGGCGGAGAACACTGAAGCTTTCTTT; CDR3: CASGAENTEAFF
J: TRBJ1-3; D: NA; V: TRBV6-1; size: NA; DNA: TGTGCCAGCAGTGAAGGAGGGACGGGGATTTACACCATATATTTT; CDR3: CASSEGGTGIYTIYF
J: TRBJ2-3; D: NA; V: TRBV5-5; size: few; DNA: TGTGCCAGCAACCTTGAGGGTGGGGGAGATACGCAGTATTTT; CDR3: CASNLEGGGDTQYF
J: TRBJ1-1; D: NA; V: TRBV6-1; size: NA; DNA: TGTGCCAGCAGAGCAGGTCCGAACACTGAAGCTTTCTTT; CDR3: CASRAGPNTEAFF
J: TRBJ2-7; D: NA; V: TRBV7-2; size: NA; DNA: TGTGCCAGCAGCCCCGGTGGGTCCGAGCAGTACTTC; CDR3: CASSPGGSEQYF
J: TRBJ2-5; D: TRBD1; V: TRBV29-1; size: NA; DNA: TGCAGCGCCAAAAGGACAGGGAGGTGGGAAGAGACCCAGTACTTC; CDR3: CSAKRTGRWEETQYF
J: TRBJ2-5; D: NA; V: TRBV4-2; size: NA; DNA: TGTGCCAGCAGCCAAGATCTGGCCACTAGGGAAGAGACCCAGTACTTC; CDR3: CASSQDLATREETQYF
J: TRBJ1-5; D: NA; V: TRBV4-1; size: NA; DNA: TGCGCCAGCAGCCAAGAAGGCCAGGGGCATAGCAATCAGCCCCAGCATTTT; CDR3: CASSQEGQGHSNQPQHF
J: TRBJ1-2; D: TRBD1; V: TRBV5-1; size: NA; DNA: TGCGCCAGCAGCCCGGGACAGGGAGATGGCTACACCTTC; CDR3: CASSPGQGDGYTF
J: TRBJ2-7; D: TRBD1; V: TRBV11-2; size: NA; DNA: TGTGCCAGCACTCCGGGACAGGGGTCCTACGAGCAGTACTTC; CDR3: CASTPGQGSYEQYF
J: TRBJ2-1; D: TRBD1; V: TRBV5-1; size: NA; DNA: TGCGCCAGCAGCTTCTCCGGGACAGGGCTTGGTGAGCAGTTCTTC; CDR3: CASSFSGTGLGEQFF
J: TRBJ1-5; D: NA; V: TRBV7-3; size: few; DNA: TGTGCCAGCAGCGCGACCTACCGCAATCAGCCCCAGCATTTT; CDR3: CASSATYRNQPQHF
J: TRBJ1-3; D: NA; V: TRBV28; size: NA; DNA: TGTGCCAGCAGTCCCTTACGAAACACCATATATTTT; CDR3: CASSPLRNTIYF
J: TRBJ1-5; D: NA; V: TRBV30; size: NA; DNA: TGTGCCTGGAGCAGAAATAGCAATCAGCCCCAGCATTTT; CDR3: CAWSRNSNQPQHF